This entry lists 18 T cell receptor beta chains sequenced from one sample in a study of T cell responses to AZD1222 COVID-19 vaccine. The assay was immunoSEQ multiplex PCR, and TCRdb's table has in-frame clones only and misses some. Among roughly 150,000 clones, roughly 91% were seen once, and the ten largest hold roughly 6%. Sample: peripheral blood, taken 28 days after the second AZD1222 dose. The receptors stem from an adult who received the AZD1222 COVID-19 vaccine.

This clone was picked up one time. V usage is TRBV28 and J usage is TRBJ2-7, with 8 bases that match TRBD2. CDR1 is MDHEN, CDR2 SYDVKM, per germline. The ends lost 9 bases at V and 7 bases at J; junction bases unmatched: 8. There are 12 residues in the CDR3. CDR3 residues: CASSGNLREQYF. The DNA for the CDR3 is TGTGCCAGTAGCGGGAATTTGAGGGAGCAGTACTTC.

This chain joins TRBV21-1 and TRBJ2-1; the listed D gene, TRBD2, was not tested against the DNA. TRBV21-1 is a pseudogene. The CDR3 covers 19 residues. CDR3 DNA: TGTGCCAGCAGCAATTTTCTAGTACCCCAATTCCTTACCTACAATGAGCAGTTCTTC. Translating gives CASSNFLVPQFLTYNEQFF.

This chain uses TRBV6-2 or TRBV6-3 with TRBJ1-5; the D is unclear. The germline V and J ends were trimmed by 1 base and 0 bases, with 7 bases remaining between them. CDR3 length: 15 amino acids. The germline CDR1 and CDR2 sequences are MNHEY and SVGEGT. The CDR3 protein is CASSYWRDSNQPQHF. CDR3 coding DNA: TGTGCCAGCAGTTACTGGCGCGATAGCAATCAGCCCCAGCATTTT.

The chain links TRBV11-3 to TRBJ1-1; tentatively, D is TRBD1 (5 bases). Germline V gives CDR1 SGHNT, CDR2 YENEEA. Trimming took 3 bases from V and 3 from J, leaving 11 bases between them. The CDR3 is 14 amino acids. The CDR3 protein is CASSFGGGDTEAFF. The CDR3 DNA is TGTGCCAGCAGCTTTGGGGGAGGCGACACTGAAGCTTTCTTT.

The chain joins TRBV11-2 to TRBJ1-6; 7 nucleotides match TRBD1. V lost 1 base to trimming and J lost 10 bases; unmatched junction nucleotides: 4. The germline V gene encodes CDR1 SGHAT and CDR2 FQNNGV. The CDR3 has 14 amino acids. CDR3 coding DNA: TGTGCCAGCAGCTTAGGGCAGGGGGGATCACCCCTCCACTTT. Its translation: CASSLGQGGSPLHF.

CDR3 nucleotides: TGTGCCAGCAGCTCACCCCCGGGACGAGGGGTCCCTAGTGGCTACACCTTC. Its protein is CASSSPPGRGVPSGYTF. This chain uses TRBV28 with TRBJ1-2; a possible D gene is TRBD1 (5 bases). The germline V gene has CDR1 MDHEN and CDR2 SYDVKM. This CDR3 region has 17 residues. V was trimmed by 6 bases and J by 7 bases, leaving 27 bases between them.

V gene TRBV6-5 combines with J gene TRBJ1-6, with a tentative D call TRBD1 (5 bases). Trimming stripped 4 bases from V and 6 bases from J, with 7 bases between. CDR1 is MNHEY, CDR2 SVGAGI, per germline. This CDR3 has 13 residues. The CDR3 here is CASSFQGNSPLHF. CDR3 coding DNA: TGTGCCAGCAGTTTTCAGGGTAATTCACCCCTCCACTTT.

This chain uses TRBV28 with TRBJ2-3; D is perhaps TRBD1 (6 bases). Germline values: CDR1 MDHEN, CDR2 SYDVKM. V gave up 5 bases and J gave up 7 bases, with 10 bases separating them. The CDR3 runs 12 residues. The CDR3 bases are TGTGCCAGCAGTAGGGACACTTATACGCAGTATTTT. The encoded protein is CASSRDTYTQYF.

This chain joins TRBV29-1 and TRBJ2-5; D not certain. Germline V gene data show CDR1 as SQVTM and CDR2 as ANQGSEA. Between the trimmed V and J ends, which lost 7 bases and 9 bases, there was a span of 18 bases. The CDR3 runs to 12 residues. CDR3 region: CSASTEFGAQYF. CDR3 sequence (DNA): TGCAGCGCTTCCACAGAATTTGGGGCCCAGTACTTC. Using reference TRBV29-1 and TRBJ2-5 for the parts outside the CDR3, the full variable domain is SAVISQKPSRDICQRGTSLTIQCQVDSQVTMMFWYRQQPGQSLTLIATANQGSEATYESGFVIDKFPISRPNLTFSTLTVSNMSPEDSSIYLCSASTEFGAQYFGPGTRLLVL.

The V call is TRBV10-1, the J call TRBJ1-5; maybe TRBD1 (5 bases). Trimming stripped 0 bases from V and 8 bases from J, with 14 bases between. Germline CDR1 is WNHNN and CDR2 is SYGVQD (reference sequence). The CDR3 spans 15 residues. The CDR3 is CASSESGLPKKPQHF. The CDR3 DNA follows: TGCGCCAGCAGTGAGTCGGGACTGCCGAAGAAGCCCCAGCATTTT.

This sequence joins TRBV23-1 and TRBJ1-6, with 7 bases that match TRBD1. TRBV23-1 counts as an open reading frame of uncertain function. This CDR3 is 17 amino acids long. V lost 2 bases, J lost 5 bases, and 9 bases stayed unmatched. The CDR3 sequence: CASSQVPDRMDNSPLHF. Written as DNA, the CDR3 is TGCGCCAGCAGTCAAGTCCCGGACAGGATGGATAATTCACCCCTCCACTTT.

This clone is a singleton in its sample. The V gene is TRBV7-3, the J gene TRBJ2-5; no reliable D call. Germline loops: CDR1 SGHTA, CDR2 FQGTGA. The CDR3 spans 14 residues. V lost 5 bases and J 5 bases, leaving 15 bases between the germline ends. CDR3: CASSRLGTSETQYF. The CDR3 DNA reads TGTGCCAGCAGCCGTCTGGGTACTTCCGAGACCCAGTACTTC.

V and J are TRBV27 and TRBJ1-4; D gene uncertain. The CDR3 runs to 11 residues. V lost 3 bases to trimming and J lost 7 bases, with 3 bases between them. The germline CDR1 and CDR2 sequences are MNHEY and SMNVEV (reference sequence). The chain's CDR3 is CASSFGEKLFF. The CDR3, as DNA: TGTGCCAGCAGTTTTGGTGAAAAACTGTTTTTT.

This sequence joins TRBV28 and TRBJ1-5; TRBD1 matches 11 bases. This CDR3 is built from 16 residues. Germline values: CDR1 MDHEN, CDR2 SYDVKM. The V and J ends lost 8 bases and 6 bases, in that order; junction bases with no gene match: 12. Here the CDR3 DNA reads TGTGCCAGCGGACCCCACGGACAGGGGGCAGCTCAGCCCCAGCATTTT. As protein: CASGPHGQGAAQPQHF. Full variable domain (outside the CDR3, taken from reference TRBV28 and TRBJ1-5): DVKVTQSSRYLVKRTGEKVFLECVQDMDHENMFWYRQDPGLGLRLIYFSYDVKMKEKGDIPEGYSVSREKKERFSLILESASTNQTSMYLCASGPHGQGAAQPQHFGDGTRLSIL.

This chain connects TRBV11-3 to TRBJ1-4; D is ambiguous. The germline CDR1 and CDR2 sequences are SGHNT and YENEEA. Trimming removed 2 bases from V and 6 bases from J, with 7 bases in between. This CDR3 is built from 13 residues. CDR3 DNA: TGTGCCAGCAGCTTAAATCCGGATGAAAAACTGTTTTTT. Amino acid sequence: CASSLNPDEKLFF.

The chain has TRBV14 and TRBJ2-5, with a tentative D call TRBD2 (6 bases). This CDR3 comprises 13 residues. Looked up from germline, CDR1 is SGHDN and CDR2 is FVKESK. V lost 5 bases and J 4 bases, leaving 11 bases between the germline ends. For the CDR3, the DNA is TGTGCCAGCAGCGCAAGGGAGGTAGAGACCCAGTACTTC. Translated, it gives CASSAREVETQYF.

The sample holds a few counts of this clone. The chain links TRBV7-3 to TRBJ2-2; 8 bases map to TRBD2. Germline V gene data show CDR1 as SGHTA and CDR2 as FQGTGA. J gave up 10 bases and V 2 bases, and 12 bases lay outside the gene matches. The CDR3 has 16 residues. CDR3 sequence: CASSLQAGAPPEELFF. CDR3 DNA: TGTGCCAGCAGCTTACAAGCGGGAGCCCCCCCCGAGGAGCTGTTTTTT.

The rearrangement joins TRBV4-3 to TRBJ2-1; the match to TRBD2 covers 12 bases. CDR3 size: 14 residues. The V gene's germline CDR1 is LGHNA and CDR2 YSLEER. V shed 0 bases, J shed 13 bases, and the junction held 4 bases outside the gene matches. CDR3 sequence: CASSQDWTSGNQFF. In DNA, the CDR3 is TGCGCCAGCAGCCAAGATTGGACTAGCGGGAACCAGTTCTTC.